The sequence of this TCR beta chain was determined in a study of T cell changes during pregnancy in multiple sclerosis. The data were produced by immunoSEQ multiplex PCR, yet TCRdb's version contains in-frame clones alone and is incomplete. The data show about 12,000 clones, about 94% seen once. The CDR3 has 14 residues. CDR1 GTSNPN and CDR2 SVGIG come from the germline V gene (reference sequence). After removal of 0 bases from V and 6 bases from J, the junction contained 3 bases not matched to a gene. This rearrangement joins TRBV30 to TRBJ1-3, with TRBD1 identical over 9 bases. The TCR sequence derives from a female donor with multiple sclerosis, enrolled in a pregnancy study. This specimen was CD4+ T cells from peripheral blood mononuclear cells, taken before pregnancy. DNA for the CDR3: TGTGCCTGGAGTGTAGCACAGGGGGCAAACACCATATATTTT. Translation gives CAWSVAQGANTIYF.